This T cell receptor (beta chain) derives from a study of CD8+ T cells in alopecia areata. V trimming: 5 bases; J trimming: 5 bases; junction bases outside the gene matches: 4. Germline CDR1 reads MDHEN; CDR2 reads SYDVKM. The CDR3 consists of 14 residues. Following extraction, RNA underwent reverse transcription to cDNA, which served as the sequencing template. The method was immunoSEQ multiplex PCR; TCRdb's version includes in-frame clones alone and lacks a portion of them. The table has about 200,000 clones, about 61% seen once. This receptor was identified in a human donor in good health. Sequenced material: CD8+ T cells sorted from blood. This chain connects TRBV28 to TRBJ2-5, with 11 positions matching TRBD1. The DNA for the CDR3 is TGTGCCAGCAGTCCCCGGGACAGGGGGGAGACCCAGTACTTC. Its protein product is CASSPRDRGETQYF.